These 13 T cell receptor beta chains were all obtained from the same sample, sequenced in a study of shared clonotypes between healthy human individuals. Libraries were prepared by immunoSEQ multiplex PCR; TCRdb keeps only in-frame clonotypes and omits some of them. This sample carries hundreds of thousands of clones, approximately 95% of them seen once, and the ten largest clones take approximately 0.11%. The naive CD8 population came from CD45RO-negative cells selected for CCR7, without terminally differentiated effector memory CD45RA+ cells. Sequencing was carried out using naive CD8+ T cells sorted from blood. All receptors derive from a woman aged 25-40 years in good health.

The rearrangement links TRBV5-4 to TRBJ1-1; the D is unclear. There are 12 residues in the CDR3. Trimming pared 5 bases from V and 7 bases from J, leaving 12 bases between. The V gene's germline CDR1 is SGHNT and CDR2 YYREEE (reference sequence). DNA of the CDR3: TGTGCCAGCAGAGATAGTAGCGGTGAAGCTTTCTTT. This sequence encodes CASRDSSGEAFF.

This chain joins TRBV19 and TRBJ2-1; D gene ambiguous. Germline V gives CDR1 LNHDA, CDR2 SQIVND (reference sequence). The CDR3 spans 15 residues. Between the trimmed V and J ends, which lost 5 bases and 0 bases, there was a span of 11 bases. This CDR3 reads CASSVLDSSYNEQFF. As DNA, the CDR3 is TGTGCCAGTAGTGTCCTCGATAGCTCCTACAATGAGCAGTTCTTC.

The chain couples TRBV5-6 to TRBJ2-1, with 7 bases aligning to TRBD1. The germline CDR1 and CDR2 sequences are SGHDT and YYEEEE. With 0 bases clipped from V and 4 bases from J, the junction kept 10 bases outside the gene matches. This CDR3 spans 17 amino acids. CDR3 bases: TGTGCCAGCAGCTTGGCCGATCTGACAGGGCCATACAATGAGCAGTTCTTC. Amino acids: CASSLADLTGPYNEQFF.

To note about this clone: The same CDR3 can be traced to other DNA sequences in this sample. The chain links TRBV28 to TRBJ2-7; TRBD1 is a possible D gene (5 bases). Trimming removed 8 bases from V and 4 bases from J, with 9 bases in between. The CDR3 length is 11 residues. The germline gives CDR1 MDHEN, CDR2 SYDVKM. The CDR3 bases are TGTGCCAGCCAGGGTTCTTACGAGCAGTACTTC. It codes for CASQGSYEQYF.

This clone was seen a handful of times. The chain links TRBV6-5 to TRBJ1-5, with TRBD1 matching over 10 bases. The CDR3 has 14 residues. Trimming cost V 6 bases and J 7 bases; bases outside gene matches: 6. In germline, CDR1 is MNHEY, CDR2 SVGAGI. The chain's CDR3 is CASRQGTGVQPQHF. Here the CDR3 DNA reads TGTGCCAGCAGGCAAGGGACAGGGGTACAGCCCCAGCATTTT.

V is TRBV4-1 and J is TRBJ2-7; TRBD2 matches 7 bases. The J segment lost 9 bases and the V segment lost 0 bases, leaving 11 bases of the junction unmatched. CDR1 MGHRA and CDR2 YSYEKL come from the germline V gene. The CDR3 spans 15 residues. The CDR3, as DNA: TGCGCCAGCAGCCAAGAAGCTAGCGGAGTACCAGGGCAGTACTTC. This gives the protein CASSQEASGVPGQYF.

This sequence joins TRBV9 and TRBJ1-4; no clear D gene. Per germline, CDR1 SGDLS and CDR2 YYNGEE. The CDR3 sequence is 12 residues long. V shed 3 bases and J shed 12 bases, with 12 bases lying between them. Here the CDR3 reads CASSGLSTELFF. As DNA, the CDR3 is TGTGCCAGCAGCGGCCTCTCAACGGAACTGTTTTTT.

The chain joins TRBV4-1 to TRBJ2-7, with D perhaps TRBD1 or TRBD2 (7 bases each). Germline V gene lookup returns CDR1 MGHRA and CDR2 YSYEKL. The CDR3 sequence is 16 residues long. Trimming removed 1 base at V and 5 bases at J, with 18 bases between. The CDR3 DNA reads TGCGCCAGCAGCCAAGGAGGACTAGGGGGCTCGGACGAGCAGTACTTC. Amino acids: CASSQGGLGGSDEQYF.

The chain links TRBV28 to TRBJ2-2; TRBD2 agrees at 13 bases. Per the germline V gene, CDR1 is MDHEN and CDR2 is SYDVKM. The ends lost 7 bases at V and 5 bases at J; junction bases unmatched: 19. This CDR3 is 20 amino acids long. The CDR3 loop is CASTLDSGTSGTGRTGELFF. DNA of the CDR3: TGTGCCAGCACCTTAGATTCCGGGACTAGCGGGACCGGGCGTACCGGGGAGCTGTTTTTT.

CDR3 residues: CASSVQEYTEAFF. The DNA of the CDR3 is TGTGCCAGCAGCGTTCAGGAGTACACTGAAGCTTTCTTT. The V and J genes are TRBV9 and TRBJ1-1, with unresolved D. Trimming cost V 2 bases and J 3 bases, with 8 bases left between them. The germline V gene has CDR1 SGDLS and CDR2 YYNGEE. The CDR3 has 13 residues.

The rearrangement joins TRBV10-3 to TRBJ2-2, with D hard to call. CDR1 is ENHRY, CDR2 SYGVKD, per germline. The CDR3 extends over 13 amino acids. Trimming cost V 6 bases and J 2 bases, with 7 bases left between them. CDR3: CAISPTNTGELFF. The CDR3 bases are TGTGCCATCAGCCCTACCAACACCGGGGAGCTGTTTTTT.

This chain joins TRBV13 and TRBJ2-7; D uncertain. The germline V and J ends were trimmed by 5 bases and 3 bases, with 14 bases remaining between them. This CDR3 has 14 residues. The germline gives CDR1 PRHDT, CDR2 FYEKMQ (reference sequence). The CDR3 DNA is TGTGCCAGCAGCCAACCGGGCCAGGACTACGAGCAGTACTTC. It translates to CASSQPGQDYEQYF.

This chain connects TRBV19 to TRBJ2-1; 9 nucleotides match TRBD2. The CDR3 is 15 amino acids. CDR1 and CDR2 from the germline V gene are LNHDA and SQIVND (reference sequence). With 1 base clipped from V and 5 bases from J, the junction kept 3 bases outside the gene matches. The CDR3 nucleotides are TGTGCCAGTAGTATAGTCCCTAGCGGGAACAATGAGCAGTTCTTC. Protein product: CASSIVPSGNNEQFF.